One sample yielded the 20 T cell receptor beta chains listed below, sequenced in a study of T cell responses to AZD1222 COVID-19 vaccine (dated by TCRdb to the early 2020s). Libraries were constructed by the immunoSEQ multiplex PCR assay. TCRdb carries this immuneACCESS record with in-frame sequences only. Its versions omit some clonotypes, under half of them owing to an unresolved V gene in the studies checked, with the rest unexplained. The table for this sample lists around 140,000 clones; 90% to 95% of them were counted only once. The ten largest clones capture approximately 1.6% of the sample. The sample's time point label is to be understood as: baseline before first vaccination. This specimen consisted of peripheral blood, obtained on day 0 of AZD1222 vaccination. These receptors all stem from an adult in good health.

This sequence joins TRBV7-9 and TRBJ1-2, with a tentative D call TRBD1 (5 bases). V was shortened by 5 bases and J by 8 bases, with 15 bases between the two germline ends. This CDR3 is built from 13 residues. Looked up from germline, CDR1 is SEHNR and CDR2 is FQNEAQ (reference sequence). The CDR3 DNA follows: TGTGCCAGCAGCCCGGAGCAGGGCTGGGGCTACACCTTC. Protein: CASSPEQGWGYTF.

This rearrangement joins TRBV2 to TRBJ2-7; D not certain. V was pared by 4 bases and J by 0 bases, with 13 bases between. The germline V gene encodes CDR1 SNHLY and CDR2 FYNNEI. The CDR3 contains 15 residues. This chain's CDR3 is CASSGQQSNSYEQYF. CDR3 nucleotide sequence: TGTGCCAGCAGTGGCCAACAGTCTAACTCCTACGAGCAGTACTTC.

This clone appeared a few times. The rearrangement links TRBV27 to TRBJ2-1; the D gene is possibly TRBD2 (7 bases). Per the germline V gene, CDR1 is MNHEY and CDR2 is SMNVEV (reference sequence). The CDR3 sequence is 16 residues long. V lost 0 bases to trimming and J lost 5 bases, with 14 bases between them. CDR3 amino acids: CASSLSGGTPNNEQFF. CDR3 sequence (DNA): TGTGCCAGCAGTTTATCGGGGGGGACACCGAACAATGAGCAGTTCTTC.

The chain recombines TRBV11-3 with TRBJ1-1; D is unresolved. Germline lookup yields CDR1 SGHNT and CDR2 YENEEA. This CDR3 comprises 14 residues. V was shortened by 5 bases and J by 2 bases, with 12 bases between the two germline ends. This CDR3 reads CASSPQNANTEAFF. The CDR3 DNA follows: TGTGCCAGCAGCCCCCAAAACGCCAACACTGAAGCTTTCTTT.

The gene calls are TRBV5-1 and TRBJ1-1; no definite D call. Trimming shortened V by 0 bases and J by 8 bases, and 11 bases separated the two germline ends. The germline CDR1 and CDR2 sequences are SGHRS and YFSETQ. The CDR3 spans 13 residues. The CDR3 protein is CASSLGRRTEAFF. In DNA form, the CDR3 reads TGCGCCAGCAGCTTGGGAAGAAGGACGGAAGCTTTCTTT.

There are a few counts of this clone. This chain connects TRBV9 to TRBJ2-7, with D possibly TRBD1 on 6 matching bases. Germline CDR1 SGDLS, CDR2 YYNGEE. The CDR3 runs to 13 residues. V was shortened by 3 bases and J by 6 bases, with 13 bases between the two germline ends. The CDR3 spells CASSALTGFEQYF. The CDR3 region has the DNA TGTGCCAGCAGCGCTTTAACAGGGTTCGAGCAGTACTTC.

The chain recombines TRBV7-3 with TRBJ2-3, with a weak D call TRBD1 (5 bases). There are 14 residues in the CDR3. Per the germline V gene, CDR1 is SGHTA and CDR2 is FQGTGA. Trimming took off 2 bases at V and 3 bases at J, with 9 bases between the two ends. CDR3 sequence (DNA): TGTGCCAGCAGCTTAGGGGCGCCGACAGATACGCAGTATTTT. It encodes CASSLGAPTDTQYF. Full variable domain (remainder filled in from reference TRBV7-3 and TRBJ2-3): GAGVSQTPSNKVTEKGKYVELRCDPISGHTALYWYRQSLGQGPEFLIYFQGTGAADDSGLPNDRFFAVRPEGSVSTLKIQRTERGDSAVYLCASSLGAPTDTQYFGPGTRLTVL.

The V and J genes are TRBV7-6 and TRBJ1-5; D call uncertain. Trimming pared 1 base from V and 0 bases from J, leaving 7 bases between. The germline gives CDR1 SGHVS, CDR2 FNYEAQ. The CDR3 sequence is 15 residues long. CDR3 loop: CASSLGQASNQPQHF. The CDR3 DNA follows: TGTGCCAGCAGCTTAGGGCAGGCTAGCAATCAGCCCCAGCATTTT.

V usage is TRBV28 and J usage is TRBJ1-3; D is undetermined. Trimming removed 2 bases at V and 4 bases at J, with 12 bases between. Germline loops: CDR1 MDHEN, CDR2 SYDVKM. The length of the CDR3 is 15 residues. Written as DNA, the CDR3 is TGTGCCAGCAGTTTAGAGGCCGTCTTCGGAAACACCATATATTTT. It specifies CASSLEAVFGNTIYF. Supplemented by reference TRBV28 and TRBJ1-3, the full variable domain reads DVKVTQSSRYLVKRTGEKVFLECVQDMDHENMFWYRQDPGLGLRLIYFSYDVKMKEKGDIPEGYSVSREKKERFSLILESASTNQTSMYLCASSLEAVFGNTIYFGEGSWLTVV.

This clone was found once. The CDR3 here is CASSVWSNMNTEAFF. In DNA form, the CDR3 reads TGTGCCAGCAGCGTATGGAGCAACATGAACACTGAAGCTTTCTTT. V usage is TRBV9 and J usage is TRBJ1-1; D is unclear. Germline-derived CDR1 and CDR2 are SGDLS and YYNGEE. Trimming shortened V by 1 base and J by 0 bases, and 10 bases separated the two germline ends. The CDR3 is 15 residues long.

This clone was seen just once. V gene TRBV9 combines with J gene TRBJ2-7; no definite D call. V shed 0 bases and J shed 2 bases, with 9 bases lying between them. CDR1 and CDR2 (germline): SGDLS, YYNGEE. The CDR3 extends over 14 amino acids. CDR3 region: CASSVDPLTYEQYF. DNA of the CDR3: TGTGCCAGCAGCGTAGATCCTCTAACCTACGAGCAGTACTTC.

The CDR3 protein is CASSAGTSGNSYNEQFF. The CDR3 DNA reads TGTGCCAGCAGCGCCGGGACTAGCGGCAACTCCTACAATGAGCAGTTCTTC. The chain carries TRBV5-4 and TRBJ2-1; 11 positions agree with TRBD2. The V gene's germline CDR1 is SGHNT and CDR2 YYREEE (reference sequence). Trimming removed 4 bases from V and 0 bases from J; junction bases left unmatched: 6. CDR3 length: 17 amino acids.

This clone was counted a few times. This chain joins TRBV30 and TRBJ1-2; no clear D. Between the trimmed V and J ends, which lost 2 bases and 5 bases, there was a span of 9 bases. The CDR3 length is 12 residues. Germline CDR1 is GTSNPN and CDR2 is SVGIG (reference sequence). In DNA, the CDR3 is TGTGCCTGGAGTTCGTGGCGGTATGGCTACACCTTC. It encodes CAWSSWRYGYTF.

The chain is built from TRBV6-5 and TRBJ1-2; D gene unclear. This CDR3 contains 13 residues. Trimming shortened V by 5 bases and J by 6 bases, and 13 bases separated the two germline ends. In germline, CDR1 is MNHEY, CDR2 SVGAGI. The CDR3 region is CASSPRQSDGYTF. For the CDR3, the DNA is TGTGCCAGCAGTCCCCGGCAGTCAGATGGCTACACCTTC.

The rearrangement uses TRBV27 and TRBJ1-2, with D tentatively TRBD1 (6 bases). V was trimmed by 6 bases and J by 7 bases, leaving 9 bases between them. Germline CDR1 MNHEY, CDR2 SMNVEV (reference sequence). The CDR3 length is 11 residues. CDR3 residues: CASSDRFGYTF. CDR3 nucleotide sequence: TGTGCCAGCAGCGACAGGTTTGGCTACACCTTC.

The rearrangement uses TRBV5-8 and TRBJ1-5, with no clear D. V lost 4 bases and J 1 base, leaving 9 bases between the germline ends. CDR1 and CDR2 from the germline V gene are SGHTS and YDEGEE. The length of the CDR3 is 14 residues. CDR3 sequence reads: CASSPRGSNQPQHF. CDR3 nucleotides: TGTGCCAGCAGCCCCCGGGGAAGCAATCAGCCCCAGCATTTT.

V usage is TRBV28 and J usage is TRBJ2-7, with D perhaps matching TRBD1 (6 bases). Germline CDR1 is MDHEN and CDR2 is SYDVKM. The length of the CDR3 is 18 residues. V gave up 2 bases and J gave up 0 bases, with 20 bases separating them. CDR3 in amino acids: CASSLSGSQGPSSYEQYF. In nucleotides, the CDR3 is TGTGCCAGCAGTTTAAGTGGGTCACAGGGCCCTTCCTCCTACGAGCAGTACTTC.

The chain is built from TRBV7-2 and TRBJ1-5; 7 nucleotides align to TRBD1. This CDR3 has 16 amino acids. V was pared by 2 bases and J by 2 bases, with 6 bases of the junction left unmatched. CDR1 is SGHTA and CDR2 is FQGNSA in the germline V gene. Written as DNA, the CDR3 is TGTGCCAGCAGCTTAATTCCAGGGGGGCGCAATCAGCCCCAGCATTTT. Amino acid sequence: CASSLIPGGRNQPQHF.

V gene TRBV2 combines with J gene TRBJ2-7, with TRBD1 identical over 7 bases. With V trimmed by 6 bases and J by 5 bases, 7 bases remained unmatched. The CDR3 runs to 13 residues. The V gene's germline CDR1 is SNHLY and CDR2 FYNNEI. The CDR3: CASSLNRGNEQYF. The CDR3 nucleotides read TGTGCCAGCAGCCTTAACAGGGGTAACGAGCAGTACTTC.

The chain has TRBV2 and TRBJ1-5; weak D call: TRBD1 (5 bases). The CDR3 length is 14 residues. Germline assignment: CDR1 SNHLY and CDR2 FYNNEI. V gave up 6 bases and J gave up 5 bases, with 14 bases separating them. CDR3 in amino acids: CASSLRGGDQPQHF. CDR3 DNA: TGTGCCAGCAGCTTGAGGGGCGGCGATCAGCCCCAGCATTTT.